This T cell receptor (beta chain) was sequenced in a study of technical replicates of blood from a few donors. V lost 1 base to trimming and J lost 7 bases; unmatched junction nucleotides: 4. This CDR3 has 12 residues. From germline, CDR1 is GTSNPN and CDR2 SVGIG (reference sequence). Generated by immunoSEQ multiplex PCR, the TCRdb table keeps only in-frame clones and is missing some. The top ten clones hold approximately 0.25% of a sample with tens of thousands of clones, around 94% of them seen once. The sequencing sample was made of T cells isolated from PBMCs. The V gene is TRBV30, the J gene TRBJ2-7; 7 bases map to TRBD2. The sequence was obtained from a human donor in good health. CDR3 loop: CAWSGLAVEQYF. The CDR3 nucleotides are TGTGCCTGGAGTGGGCTAGCGGTAGAGCAGTACTTC. Full variable domain (remainder filled in from reference TRBV30 and TRBJ2-7): SQTIHQWPATLVQPVGSPLSLECTVEGTSNPNLYWYRQAAGRGLQLLFYSVGIGQISSEVPQNLSASRPQDRQFILSSKKLLLSDSGFYLCAWSGLAVEQYFGPGTRLTVT.